The 5 T cell receptor beta chains given below trace back to one sample, sequenced in a study of T-cell memory formation after mild COVID-19 (dated by TCRdb to about 2021). Libraries were built with 5' RACE. Sequencing was carried out with an Illumina NovaSeq 6000. TCRdb trimmed the raw reads at Q25, called clones with MiXCR and kept productive beta chains. Each record represents a unique CDR3 protein, reported with the most common genes and DNA among its rows. Present in this sample are around 470,000 distinct CDR3 sequences, 20% of which were seen just once. The ten largest clones represent around 8% of the sample. Sequencing was performed on PBMCs or a T cell subset sorted from them (not recorded which). The receptors come from an adult woman who had mild COVID-19 (a few samples of this study predate the infection). The sample titles of this study are shuffled in the database, so cell type and time point are left out; the donor was told from shared clones.

There are a few counts of this clonotype. The chain couples TRBV3-1 to TRBJ2-2; D remains unclear. CDR3 size: 12 residues. Per germline, CDR1 LGHDT and CDR2 YNNKEL (reference sequence). Trimming removed 6 bases from V and 8 bases from J, with 10 bases in between. CDR3 protein: CASSPGWGELFF. In DNA, the CDR3 is TGTGCCAGCAGTCCCGGCTGGGGGGAGCTGTTTTTT. The complete variable domain, with remaining parts taken from reference TRBV3-1 and TRBJ2-2, reads DTAVSQTPKYLVTQMGNDKSIKCEQNLGHDTMYWYKQDSKKFLKIMFSYNNKELIINETVPNRFSPKSPDKAHLNLHINSLELGDSAVYFCASSPGWGELFFGEGSRLTVL.

The rearrangement joins TRBV5-6 to TRBJ2-7; D is perhaps TRBD1 or TRBD2 (5 bases each). In germline, CDR1 is SGHDT, CDR2 YYEEEE. The V end was cut by 0 bases, the J end by 3 bases, with 19 bases between. The CDR3 spans 17 residues. This CDR3 reads CASSLDPGTPTVYEQYF. CDR3 coding DNA: TGTGCCAGCAGCTTGGATCCCGGGACCCCTACGGTCTACGAGCAGTACTTC.

The rearrangement links TRBV18 to TRBJ2-7; weak D call: TRBD2 (5 bases). V dropped 3 bases and J dropped 6 bases, with 15 bases sitting between them. CDR1 KGHSH and CDR2 LQKENI come from the germline V gene. CDR3 length: 14 amino acids. This CDR3 is CASSPPEALAEQYF. DNA of the CDR3: TGTGCCAGCTCACCTCCGGAGGCTTTAGCCGAGCAGTACTTC. Full variable domain (outside the CDR3, taken from reference TRBV18 and TRBJ2-7): NAGVMQNPRHLVRRRGQEARLRCSPMKGHSHVYWYRQLPEEGLKFMVYLQKENIIDESGMPKERFSAEFPKEGPSILRIQQVVRGDSAAYFCASSPPEALAEQYFGPGTRLTVT.

A few counts support this clonotype. The V call is TRBV7-6, the J call TRBJ2-7, with TRBD1 matching 9 bases. With 8 bases clipped from V and 1 base from J, the junction kept 6 bases outside the gene matches. CDR3 size: 14 residues. Germline assignment: CDR1 SGHVS and CDR2 FNYEAQ. CDR3 sequence (DNA): TGTGCCAGCGGGCAGACAGGGGGTTCCTACGAGCAGTACTTC. Encoded protein: CASGQTGGSYEQYF. Supplemented by reference TRBV7-6 and TRBJ2-7, the full variable domain reads GAGVSQSPRYKVTKRGQDVALRCDPISGHVSLYWYRQALGQGPEFLTYFNYEAQQDKSGLPNDRFSAERPEGSISTLTIQRTEQRDSAMYRCASGQTGGSYEQYFGPGTRLTVT.

This clonotype was found a few times. The V call is TRBV7-9, the J call TRBJ2-5; D not resolved. Germline assignment: CDR1 SEHNR and CDR2 FQNEAQ (reference sequence). This CDR3 region has 14 residues. V dropped 0 bases and J dropped 1 base, with 6 bases sitting between them. The CDR3 nucleotides are TGTGCCAGCAGCTTAGCGCCTGCCCAAGAGACCCAGTACTTC. Protein: CASSLAPAQETQYF. Full variable domain (rest looked up from reference TRBV7-9 and TRBJ2-5): DTGVSQNPRHKITKRGQNVTFRCDPISEHNRLYWYRQTLGQGPEFLTYFQNEAQLEKSRLLSDRFSAERPKGSFSTLEIQRTEQGDSAMYLCASSLAPAQETQYFGPGTRLLVL.